The 28 T cell receptor beta chains below were found in one sample sequenced in a study of CD8+ T cells in alopecia areata. As to treatment: oral pan-JAK inhibitor, 5-10 mg twice daily. RNA extraction and reverse transcription yielded cDNA as sequencing template. Sequencing was performed with immunoSEQ multiplex PCR; in TCRdb, only in-frame clones are kept and a portion is missing. The sample consists of about 220,000 clones, around 57% of them appearing once. Here the sequenced sample was CD4+ T cells sorted from blood, taken at week 4, from a patient treated with tofacitinib. These receptors originate from a human donor with alopecia areata.

The V gene is TRBV18, the J gene TRBJ2-5; no definite D call. The V and J ends lost 0 bases and 6 bases respectively, with 11 bases between them. Germline lookup yields CDR1 KGHSH and CDR2 LQKENI. CDR3 length: 14 amino acids. The CDR3 loop is CASSPPTRPKTQYF. In DNA form, the CDR3 reads TGTGCCAGCTCACCACCGACGAGGCCCAAGACCCAGTACTTC.

This sequence joins TRBV5-1 and TRBJ1-4; 11 bases align to TRBD1. Trimming removed 3 bases from V and 8 bases from J; junction bases left unmatched: 6. CDR1 is SGHRS, CDR2 YFSETQ, per germline. This CDR3 region has 15 residues. The CDR3 sequence is CASSSGQGAGEKLFF. The CDR3 DNA reads TGCGCCAGCAGCTCCGGACAGGGGGCAGGGGAAAAACTGTTTTTT.

The rearrangement links TRBV7-3 to TRBJ1-2; D ambiguous. Per germline, CDR1 SGHTA and CDR2 FQGTGA. Trimming took 4 bases from V and 7 from J, leaving 13 bases between them. The CDR3 consists of 13 residues. The CDR3 DNA reads TGTGCCAGCAGCTCCAAGGGCGCGGGTGGCTACACCTTC. Its translation is CASSSKGAGGYTF.

The gene calls are TRBV10-3 and TRBJ2-5; D is undetermined. V lost 2 bases, J lost 3 bases, and 7 bases lay in between. Germline V CDR1 and CDR2: ENHRY, SYGVKD. The CDR3 loop spans 13 amino acids. The CDR3 reads CAISERREETQYF. For the CDR3, the DNA is TGTGCCATCAGTGAGAGGCGAGAAGAGACCCAGTACTTC.

The V gene is TRBV4-1, the J gene TRBJ2-5; maybe TRBD2 (5 bases). The CDR3 sequence is 14 residues long. Germline CDR1 reads MGHRA; CDR2 reads YSYEKL. V lost 6 bases and J 5 bases, leaving 16 bases between the germline ends. The CDR3 sequence: CASSLPGLRETQYF. CDR3 DNA: TGCGCCAGCAGTCTCCCGGGGTTAAGGGAGACCCAGTACTTC.

The V gene is TRBV29-1, the J gene TRBJ1-2; tentatively, D is TRBD1 (5 bases). The V end was cut by 0 bases, the J end by 6 bases, with 11 bases between. The CDR3 length is 13 residues. CDR1 is SQVTM and CDR2 is ANQGSEA in the germline V gene. The CDR3 DNA follows: TGCAGCGTTGAAGATCTGGCAGGGAATGGCTACACCTTC. This codes for CSVEDLAGNGYTF.

This clone was counted a single time. The chain recombines TRBV2 with TRBJ1-2; tentatively, D is TRBD1 (5 bases). The germline CDR1 and CDR2 sequences are SNHLY and FYNNEI. The CDR3 has 12 amino acids. Trimming shortened V by 3 bases and J by 5 bases, and 7 bases separated the two germline ends. CDR3 sequence reads: CASSEQGYGYTF. The CDR3, as DNA: TGTGCCAGCAGTGAGCAGGGTTATGGCTACACCTTC.

This clone occurred many times. The chain is built from TRBV6-6 and TRBJ2-7; the match to TRBD1 covers 8 bases. The V gene's germline CDR1 is MNHNY and CDR2 SVGAGI (reference sequence). With V trimmed by 6 bases and J by 7 bases, 11 bases remained unmatched. The length of the CDR3 is 14 residues. In DNA form, the CDR3 reads TGTGCCAGCAGCCCAAACAGGGGGATAGGAGAGCAGTACTTC. This gives the protein CASSPNRGIGEQYF.

The chain carries TRBV7-9 and TRBJ1-4; 9 bases fit TRBD1. V was clipped by 10 bases and J by 8 bases; unmatched bases: 11. Germline assignment: CDR1 SEHNR and CDR2 FQNEAQ (reference sequence). CDR3 length: 14 residues. CDR3 DNA: TGTGCCACCTCGACATACAGGGGGCGAGAAAAACTGTTTTTT. Protein: CATSTYRGREKLFF.

V usage is TRBV20-1 and J usage is TRBJ2-3; D not certain. The germline V gene has CDR1 DFQATT and CDR2 SNEGSKA (reference sequence). This CDR3 is 11 amino acids long. Deletions cut 7 bases from V and 4 bases from J, with 9 bases between. The CDR3 is CSGSGSDTQYF. In DNA, the CDR3 is TGCAGTGGCTCCGGGTCAGATACGCAGTATTTT.

This clone was observed a few times. The V and J genes are TRBV5-4 and TRBJ1-2; D is uncertain. The CDR3 sequence is 13 residues long. The ends were cut back, 0 bases at V and 6 bases at J, with 9 bases in the middle. CDR1 SGHNT and CDR2 YYREEE come from the germline V gene (reference sequence). CDR3 region: CASSLVSGDGYTF. The CDR3 DNA reads TGTGCCAGCAGCTTGGTTTCGGGAGATGGCTACACCTTC. Looking up the rest from reference TRBV5-4 and TRBJ1-2 gives the full variable domain: ETGVTQSPTHLIKTRGQQVTLRCSSQSGHNTVSWYQQALGQGPQFIFQYYREEENGRGNFPPRFSGLQFPNYSSELNVNALELDDSALYLCASSLVSGDGYTFGSGTRLTVV.

The chain couples TRBV29-1 to TRBJ2-7; D remains unclear. V shed 7 bases and J shed 5 bases, with 12 bases lying between them. Looked up from germline, CDR1 is SQVTM and CDR2 is ANQGSEA. The CDR3 totals 11 residues. DNA of the CDR3: TGCAGCGCAGCTCTTCCCCACGAGCAGTACTTC. It specifies CSAALPHEQYF.

J is TRBJ1-2 and V is TRBV9; D gene ambiguous. V was shortened by 0 bases and J by 4 bases, with 16 bases between the two germline ends. The CDR3 is made up of 16 amino acids. Germline V gene lookup returns CDR1 SGDLS and CDR2 YYNGEE. CDR3 amino acids: CASSVEGRYSGYGYTF. The CDR3 DNA sequence: TGTGCCAGCAGCGTAGAAGGGCGTTATTCTGGCTATGGCTACACCTTC.

This sequence joins TRBV6-1 and TRBJ1-6; TRBD1 agrees at 12 bases. The CDR3 contains 16 residues. V dropped 4 bases and J dropped 10; count of bases not matched to a gene: 8. Germline V CDR1 and CDR2: MNHNS, SASEGT. CDR3 DNA: TGTGCCAGCAGTGCCGGGACAGGGGGCATGAGGTCACCCCTCCACTTT. Protein product: CASSAGTGGMRSPLHF.

This chain uses TRBV2 with TRBJ2-2, with D uncertain. The ends were cut back, 8 bases at V and 2 bases at J, with 3 bases in the middle. This CDR3 spans 11 amino acids. Germline values: CDR1 SNHLY, CDR2 FYNNEI. The CDR3 loop reads CASHNTGELFF. The CDR3 coding sequence is TGTGCCAGCCACAACACCGGGGAGCTGTTTTTT. Full variable domain (rest looked up from reference TRBV2 and TRBJ2-2): EPEVTQTPSHQVTQMGQEVILRCVPISNHLYFYWYRQILGQKVEFLVSFYNNEISEKSEIFDDQFSVERPDGSNFTLKIRSTKLEDSAMYFCASHNTGELFFGEGSRLTVL.

This clone occurred a few times. The V gene is TRBV29-1, the J gene TRBJ2-7; no clear D gene. Germline-derived CDR1 and CDR2 are SQVTM and ANQGSEA. The CDR3 runs 11 residues. Trimming removed 4 bases from V and 5 bases from J, with 9 bases in between. CDR3 bases: TGCAGCGTTGTATGGGTCAACGAGCAGTACTTC. This codes for CSVVWVNEQYF.

The V and J genes are TRBV11-3 and TRBJ1-1; D gene uncertain. V lost 3 bases and J lost 1, with 3 bases in between. This CDR3 has 12 amino acids. Per the germline V gene, CDR1 is SGHNT and CDR2 is YENEEA. The CDR3, as DNA: TGTGCCAGCAGCTTCGCGAACACTGAAGCTTTCTTT. Encoded protein: CASSFANTEAFF.

J is TRBJ2-7 and V is TRBV11-3; D is unresolved. CDR1 is SGHNT, CDR2 YENEEA, per germline. The CDR3 has 14 amino acids. V lost 5 bases and J 4 bases, leaving 15 bases between the germline ends. In DNA form, the CDR3 reads TGTGCCAGCAGCCATCCGGACCCCTCTTACGAGCAGTACTTC. Translating gives CASSHPDPSYEQYF.

This clone was counted between two and nine times. The CDR3 loop reads CSVGRGNGNTEAFF. The CDR3 coding sequence is TGCAGCGTGGGGCGGGGGAATGGGAACACTGAAGCTTTCTTT. V is TRBV29-1 and J is TRBJ1-1; D is possibly TRBD1 (5 bases). Trimming pared 6 bases from V and 1 base from J, leaving 15 bases between. The CDR3 is 14 amino acids. Germline CDR1 SQVTM, CDR2 ANQGSEA.

The V and J genes are TRBV25-1 and TRBJ1-1; D unresolved. V lost 5 bases to trimming and J lost 2 bases, with 12 bases between them. Germline CDR1 MGHDK, CDR2 SYGVNS. The CDR3 sequence is 14 residues long. CDR3 in amino acids: CASSKKGFNTEAFF. CDR3 DNA: TGTGCCAGCAGTAAGAAAGGCTTTAACACTGAAGCTTTCTTT.

The chain uses TRBV6-5 and TRBJ2-3, with unresolved D. The ends were cut back, 0 bases at V and 6 bases at J, with 4 bases in the middle. CDR3 size: 12 residues. CDR1 and CDR2 (germline): MNHEY, SVGAGI. Here the CDR3 reads CASSYSRDTQYF. The CDR3 coding sequence is TGTGCCAGCAGTTACTCCAGGGATACGCAGTATTTT.

The chain uses TRBV30 and TRBJ2-3; 9 positions match TRBD2. This CDR3 comprises 15 residues. After removal of 3 bases from V and 6 bases from J, the junction contained 10 bases not matched to a gene. Germline assignment: CDR1 GTSNPN and CDR2 SVGIG (reference sequence). The DNA for the CDR3 is TGTGCCTGGAGAGCCTCTGGGCGGGGGGGCGATACGCAGTATTTT. Its protein is CAWRASGRGGDTQYF. Filled out from reference TRBV30 and TRBJ2-3, the complete variable domain reads SQTIHQWPATLVQPVGSPLSLECTVEGTSNPNLYWYRQAAGRGLQLLFYSVGIGQISSEVPQNLSASRPQDRQFILSSKKLLLSDSGFYLCAWRASGRGGDTQYFGPGTRLTVL.

V is TRBV28 and J is TRBJ1-4, with 7 bases matching TRBD1. The CDR3 extends over 16 amino acids. V trimming: 5 bases; J trimming: 5 bases; junction bases outside the gene matches: 11. Germline CDR1 is MDHEN and CDR2 is SYDVKM. The CDR3 coding sequence is TGTGCCAGCAGTCCACCTCTTCGACAGGGAAATGAAAAACTGTTTTTT. It yields the protein CASSPPLRQGNEKLFF.

This clone was recorded a few times. The chain carries TRBV30 and TRBJ1-1, with D possibly TRBD1 on 5 matching bases. The V end was cut by 2 bases, the J end by 5 bases, with 9 bases between. Germline V gene lookup returns CDR1 GTSNPN and CDR2 SVGIG (reference sequence). There are 12 residues in the CDR3. CDR3 sequence: CAWSPGQTEAFF. CDR3 nucleotide sequence: TGTGCCTGGAGTCCTGGACAAACTGAAGCTTTCTTT. The full variable domain, rest sourced from reference TRBV30 and TRBJ1-1, is SQTIHQWPATLVQPVGSPLSLECTVEGTSNPNLYWYRQAAGRGLQLLFYSVGIGQISSEVPQNLSASRPQDRQFILSSKKLLLSDSGFYLCAWSPGQTEAFFGQGTRLTVV.

The chain combines TRBV27 with TRBJ1-2; D is perhaps TRBD1 (5 bases). Germline-derived CDR1 and CDR2 are MNHEY and SMNVEV (reference sequence). The V and J ends lost 7 bases and 6 bases respectively, with 9 bases between them. This CDR3 has 11 residues. Here the CDR3 reads CASTGGDGYTF. The CDR3 DNA reads as TGTGCCAGCACCGGGGGGGATGGCTACACCTTC.

The chain employs TRBV29-1 and TRBJ1-2; D not resolved. This CDR3 comprises 12 residues. V gave up 3 bases and J gave up 2 bases, with 7 bases separating them. Germline loops: CDR1 SQVTM, CDR2 ANQGSEA. CDR3 loop: CSVEGRNYGYTF. In DNA, the CDR3 is TGCAGCGTTGAGGGTAGGAACTATGGCTACACCTTC.

The chain joins TRBV30 to TRBJ1-4; D uncertain. V lost 2 bases, J lost 5 bases, and 6 bases lay in between. CDR3 size: 12 residues. Germline CDR1 is GTSNPN and CDR2 is SVGIG (reference sequence). In nucleotides, the CDR3 is TGTGCCTGGAGTACCCTCAATGAAAAACTGTTTTTT. It encodes CAWSTLNEKLFF.

The chain uses TRBV5-1 and TRBJ1-5; TRBD1 matches at 7 bases. CDR3 length: 14 residues. Trimming at V came to 0 bases and at J to 6 bases, leaving 3 bases not matched to a gene. The germline V gene has CDR1 SGHRS and CDR2 YFSETQ. The CDR3, as DNA: TGCGCCAGCAGCTTGGATGACAGGGCTCAGCCCCAGCATTTT. Amino acids: CASSLDDRAQPQHF.